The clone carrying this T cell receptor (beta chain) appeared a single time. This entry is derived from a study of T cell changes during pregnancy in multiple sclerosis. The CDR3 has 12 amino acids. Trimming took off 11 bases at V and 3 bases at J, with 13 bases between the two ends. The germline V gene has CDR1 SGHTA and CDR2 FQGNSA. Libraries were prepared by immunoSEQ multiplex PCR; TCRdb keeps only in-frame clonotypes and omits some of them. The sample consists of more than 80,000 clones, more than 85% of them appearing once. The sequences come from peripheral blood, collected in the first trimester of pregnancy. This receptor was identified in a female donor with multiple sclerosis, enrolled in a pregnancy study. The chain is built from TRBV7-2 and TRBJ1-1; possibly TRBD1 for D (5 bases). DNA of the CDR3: TGTGCCGGGACGCGGGGGGACACTGAAGCTTTCTTT. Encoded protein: CAGTRGDTEAFF.